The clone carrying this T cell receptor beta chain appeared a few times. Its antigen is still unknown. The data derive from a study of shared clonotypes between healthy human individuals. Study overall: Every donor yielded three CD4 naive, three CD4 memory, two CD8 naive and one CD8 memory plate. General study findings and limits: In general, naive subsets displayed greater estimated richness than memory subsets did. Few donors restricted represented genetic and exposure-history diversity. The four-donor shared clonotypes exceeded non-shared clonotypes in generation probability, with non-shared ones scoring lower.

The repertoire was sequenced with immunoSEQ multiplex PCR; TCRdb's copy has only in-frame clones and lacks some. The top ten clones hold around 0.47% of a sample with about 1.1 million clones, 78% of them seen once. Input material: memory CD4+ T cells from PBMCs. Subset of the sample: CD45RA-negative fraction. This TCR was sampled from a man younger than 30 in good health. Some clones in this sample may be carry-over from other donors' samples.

The CDR3 loop is CASRFSWDSGNTIYF. The CDR3 region has the DNA TGCGCCAGCAGGTTTTCGTGGGACTCTGGAAACACCATATATTTT. The V and J genes are TRBV4-1 and TRBJ1-3; D gene unclear. The CDR3 runs 15 residues. Trimming removed 6 bases at V and 0 bases at J, with 12 bases between. Germline CDR1 and CDR2: MGHRA and YSYEKL.